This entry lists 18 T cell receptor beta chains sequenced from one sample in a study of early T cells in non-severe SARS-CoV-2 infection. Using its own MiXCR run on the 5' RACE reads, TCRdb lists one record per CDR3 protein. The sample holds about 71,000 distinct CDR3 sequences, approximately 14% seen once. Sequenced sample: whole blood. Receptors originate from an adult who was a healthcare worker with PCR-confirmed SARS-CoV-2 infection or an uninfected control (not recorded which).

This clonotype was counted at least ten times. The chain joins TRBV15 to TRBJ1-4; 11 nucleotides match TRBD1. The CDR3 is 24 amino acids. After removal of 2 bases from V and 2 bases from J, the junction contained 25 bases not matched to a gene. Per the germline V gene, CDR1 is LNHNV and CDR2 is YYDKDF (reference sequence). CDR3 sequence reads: CATSRTTLWTGGEHSPDTNEKLFF. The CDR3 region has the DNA TGTGCCACCAGCAGAACCACCCTCTGGACAGGGGGCGAGCATAGTCCGGATACTAATGAAAAACTGTTTTTT.

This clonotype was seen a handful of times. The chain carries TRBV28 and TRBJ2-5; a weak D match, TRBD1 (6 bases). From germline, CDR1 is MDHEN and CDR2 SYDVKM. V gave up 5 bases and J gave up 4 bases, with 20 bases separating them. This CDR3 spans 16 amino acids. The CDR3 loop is CASSPQGQPFSETQYF. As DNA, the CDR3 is TGTGCCAGCAGTCCACAGGGACAACCGTTCTCAGAGACCCAGTACTTC.

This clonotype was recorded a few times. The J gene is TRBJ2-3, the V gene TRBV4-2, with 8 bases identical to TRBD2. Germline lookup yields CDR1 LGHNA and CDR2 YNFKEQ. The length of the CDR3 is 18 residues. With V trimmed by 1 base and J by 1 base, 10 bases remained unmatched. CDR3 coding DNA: TGTGCCAGCAGCCAAGGGAGTGGGCGGGGGGCAGGCACAGATACGCAGTATTTT. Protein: CASSQGSGRGAGTDTQYF.

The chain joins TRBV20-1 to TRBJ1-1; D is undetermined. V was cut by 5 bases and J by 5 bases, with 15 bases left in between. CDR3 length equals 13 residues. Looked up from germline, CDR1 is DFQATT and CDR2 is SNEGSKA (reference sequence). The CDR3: CSAGLKVETEAFF. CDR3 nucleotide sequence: TGCAGTGCTGGGCTAAAGGTGGAGACTGAAGCTTTCTTT.

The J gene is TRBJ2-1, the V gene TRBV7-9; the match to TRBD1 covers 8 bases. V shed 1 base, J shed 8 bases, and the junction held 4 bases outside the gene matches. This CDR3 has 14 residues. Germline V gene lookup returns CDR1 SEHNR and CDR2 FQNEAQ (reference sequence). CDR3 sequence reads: CASSLGQGAHEQFF. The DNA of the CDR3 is TGTGCCAGCAGCTTAGGTCAGGGGGCACATGAGCAGTTCTTC.

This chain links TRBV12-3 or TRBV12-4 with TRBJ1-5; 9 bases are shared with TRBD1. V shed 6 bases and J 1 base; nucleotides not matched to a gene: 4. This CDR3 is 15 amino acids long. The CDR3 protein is CASSPGQGSNQPQHF. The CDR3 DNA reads TGTGCCAGCAGCCCTGGACAGGGGAGCAATCAGCCCCAGCATTTT.

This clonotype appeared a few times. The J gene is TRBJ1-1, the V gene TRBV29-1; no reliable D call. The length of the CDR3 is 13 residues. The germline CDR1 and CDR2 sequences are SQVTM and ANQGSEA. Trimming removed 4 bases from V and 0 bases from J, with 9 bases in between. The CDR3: CSVGGEMNTEAFF. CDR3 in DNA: TGCAGCGTTGGCGGGGAGATGAACACTGAAGCTTTCTTT.

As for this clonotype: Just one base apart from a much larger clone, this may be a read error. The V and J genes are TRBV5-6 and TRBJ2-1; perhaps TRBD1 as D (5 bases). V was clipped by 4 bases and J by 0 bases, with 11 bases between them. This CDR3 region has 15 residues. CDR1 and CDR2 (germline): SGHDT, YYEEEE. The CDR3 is CASSRQSFSYNEQFF. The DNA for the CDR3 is TGTGCCAGCAGCCGACAGAGCTTCTCCTACAATGAGCAGTTCTTC.

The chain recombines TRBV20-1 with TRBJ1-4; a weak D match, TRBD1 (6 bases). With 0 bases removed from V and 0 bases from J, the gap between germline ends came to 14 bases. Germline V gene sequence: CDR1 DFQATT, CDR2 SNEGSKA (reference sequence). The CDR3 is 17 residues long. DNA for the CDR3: TGCAGTGCTAGAGATTCGAAAGGGGGGGCAACTAATGAAAAACTGTTTTTT. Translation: CSARDSKGGATNEKLFF.

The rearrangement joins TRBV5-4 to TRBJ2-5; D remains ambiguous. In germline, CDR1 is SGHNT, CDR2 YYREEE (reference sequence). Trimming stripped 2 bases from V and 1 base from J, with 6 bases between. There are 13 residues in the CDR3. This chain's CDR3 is CASSLQIQETQYF. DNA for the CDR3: TGTGCCAGCAGCTTACAGATCCAAGAGACCCAGTACTTC. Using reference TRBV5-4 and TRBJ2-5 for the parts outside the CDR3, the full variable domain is ETGVTQSPTHLIKTRGQQVTLRCSSQSGHNTVSWYQQALGQGPQFIFQYYREEENGRGNFPPRFSGLQFPNYSSELNVNALELDDSALYLCASSLQIQETQYFGPGTRLLVL.

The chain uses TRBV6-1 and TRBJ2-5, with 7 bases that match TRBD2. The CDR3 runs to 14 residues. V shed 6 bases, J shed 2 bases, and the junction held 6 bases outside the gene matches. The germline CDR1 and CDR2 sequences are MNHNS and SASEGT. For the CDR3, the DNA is TGTGCCAGCAGCCCCGGACTAGTTCAAGAGACCCAGTACTTC. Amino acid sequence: CASSPGLVQETQYF.

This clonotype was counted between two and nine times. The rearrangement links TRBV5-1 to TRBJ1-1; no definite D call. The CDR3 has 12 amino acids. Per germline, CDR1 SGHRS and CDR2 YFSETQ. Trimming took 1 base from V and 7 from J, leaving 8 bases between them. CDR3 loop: CASSLSLGEAFF. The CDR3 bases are TGCGCCAGCAGCTTGAGTCTTGGTGAAGCTTTCTTT.

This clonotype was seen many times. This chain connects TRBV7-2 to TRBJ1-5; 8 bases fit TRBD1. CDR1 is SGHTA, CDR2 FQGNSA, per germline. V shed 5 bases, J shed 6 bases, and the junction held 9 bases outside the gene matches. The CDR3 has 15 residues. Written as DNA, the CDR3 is TGTGCCAGCAGCACGGCAACAGGGGGAGGTCAGCCCCAGCATTTT. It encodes CASSTATGGGQPQHF.

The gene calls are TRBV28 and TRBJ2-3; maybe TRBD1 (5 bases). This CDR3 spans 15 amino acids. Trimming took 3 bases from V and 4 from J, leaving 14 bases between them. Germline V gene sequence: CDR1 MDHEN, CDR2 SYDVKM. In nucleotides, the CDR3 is TGTGCCAGCAGTTTTAGTTATACAGGCCCAGATACGCAGTATTTT. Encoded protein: CASSFSYTGPDTQYF.

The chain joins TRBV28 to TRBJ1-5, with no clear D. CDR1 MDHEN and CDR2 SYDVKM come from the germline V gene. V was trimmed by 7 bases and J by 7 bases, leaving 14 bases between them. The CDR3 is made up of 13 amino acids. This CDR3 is CASTPLLGQPQHF. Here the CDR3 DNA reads TGTGCCAGCACCCCCCTTCTTGGACAGCCCCAGCATTTT.

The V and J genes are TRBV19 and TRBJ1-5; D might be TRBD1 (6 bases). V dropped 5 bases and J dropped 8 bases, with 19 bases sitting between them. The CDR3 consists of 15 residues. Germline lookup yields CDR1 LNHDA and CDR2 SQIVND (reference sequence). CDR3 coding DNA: TGTGCCAGTAGTCCAATAACAGGGAGCGGAGAGCCCCAGCATTTT. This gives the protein CASSPITGSGEPQHF.

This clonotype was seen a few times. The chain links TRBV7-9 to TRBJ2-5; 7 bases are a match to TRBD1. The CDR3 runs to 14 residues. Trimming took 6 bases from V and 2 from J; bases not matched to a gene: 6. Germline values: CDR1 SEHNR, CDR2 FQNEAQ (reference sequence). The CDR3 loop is CASSPGTAQETQYF. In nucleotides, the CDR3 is TGTGCCAGCAGTCCCGGGACAGCTCAAGAGACCCAGTACTTC.

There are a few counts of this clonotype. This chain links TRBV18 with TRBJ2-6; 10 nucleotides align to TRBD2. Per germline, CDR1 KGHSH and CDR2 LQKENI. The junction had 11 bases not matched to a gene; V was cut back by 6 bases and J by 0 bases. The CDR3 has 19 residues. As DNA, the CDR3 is TGTGCCAGCTCGACCCGGCGGACTAGCGGAATCTCTGGGGCCAACGTCCTGACTTTC. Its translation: CASSTRRTSGISGANVLTF. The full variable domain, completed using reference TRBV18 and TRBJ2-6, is NAGVMQNPRHLVRRRGQEARLRCSPMKGHSHVYWYRQLPEEGLKFMVYLQKENIIDESGMPKERFSAEFPKEGPSILRIQQVVRGDSAAYFCASSTRRTSGISGANVLTFGAGSRLTVL.